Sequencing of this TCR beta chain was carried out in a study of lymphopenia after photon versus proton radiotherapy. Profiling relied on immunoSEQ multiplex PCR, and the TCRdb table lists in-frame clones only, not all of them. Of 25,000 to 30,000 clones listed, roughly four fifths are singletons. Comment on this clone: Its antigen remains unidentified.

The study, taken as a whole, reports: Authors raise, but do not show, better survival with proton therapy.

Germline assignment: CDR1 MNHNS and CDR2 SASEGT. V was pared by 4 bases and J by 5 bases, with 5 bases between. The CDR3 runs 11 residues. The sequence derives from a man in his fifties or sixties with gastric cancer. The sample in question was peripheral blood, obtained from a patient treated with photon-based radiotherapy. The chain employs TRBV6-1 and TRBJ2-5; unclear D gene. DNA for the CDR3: TGTGCCAGCAGTGTACTCGAGACCCAGTACTTC. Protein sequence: CASSVLETQYF.